This section outlines one T cell receptor (beta chain) sequence together with its context. Its matching antigen is unknown. The sample comes from a study of radiotherapy plus CTLA-4 blockade in lung cancer. Study summary: Objective responses emerged in 15% to 20% of patients, and around 31% attained disease control.

Profiled with immunoSEQ multiplex PCR; TCRdb holds only in-frame clones, not every one. Of 70,000 to 100,000 clones detected, 70% to 90% appear once; the ten largest clones hold 2% to 2.5%. General study results and limits: Radiotherapy plus ipilimumab was followed by expansion in blood of tumor-derived TCR clones. According to reports, early shifts in blood T cell clones, alongside interferon-beta, forecast response most accurately.

V was clipped by 8 bases and J by 6 bases; unmatched bases: 2. The CDR3 covers 12 residues. Germline V gene lookup returns CDR1 SEHNR and CDR2 FQNEAQ (reference sequence). Focal radiation was given together with CTLA-4 blockade (ipilimumab) to patients with chemo-refractory metastatic non-small-cell lung cancer. This clonotype was sampled from a human donor with non-small cell lung cancer who had a partial response to radiotherapy plus ipilimumab. The chain uses TRBV7-9 and TRBJ1-2, with 11 bases that match TRBD1. The input for sequencing was peripheral blood, taken from a patient treated with radiotherapy plus ipilimumab. CDR3 region: CASGTGGDGYTF. The CDR3 region has the DNA TGTGCCAGCGGGACAGGGGGTGATGGCTACACCTTC.